This TCR beta chain was retrieved from a study of beta chain features in type 1 diabetes. V lost 6 bases and J lost 7, with 9 bases in between. Germline V lookup: CDR1 MDHEN, CDR2 SYDVKM. CDR3 length: 12 amino acids. Expressed TCRB transcripts were sequenced because the entire RNA isolate underwent reverse transcription. TCRdb's copy holds only in-frame clones and misses some; the assay was immunoSEQ multiplex PCR. The table has hundreds of thousands of clones, 25% to 35% seen once; the top ten hold 0.05% to 0.07%. Only one heparinised blood draw was taken per donor, and its volume averaged roughly 120 mL.

The clonotype was recovered from a man younger than 30 in good health. V is TRBV28 and J is TRBJ1-4; D is unresolved. The specimen sequenced was naive CD4+ T cells from blood. The CDR3 sequence is CASSPLSEKLFF. The CDR3 DNA reads TGTGCCAGCAGCCCCCTGAGTGAAAAACTGTTTTTT.